The 26 T cell receptor beta chains listed next were all sequenced from one sample in a study of cytomegalovirus exposure and HLA in healthy donors. Use of 60 Vbeta and 13 Jbeta primers characterized the PCR. TCRdb keeps only in-frame clones here, not all; method: immunoSEQ multiplex PCR. The sample has 150,000 to 160,000 clones; around 74% are singletons. Material for sequencing was PBMCs. Receptors originate from a man between 18 and 29 years old in good health and CMV-seronegative.

V is TRBV11-2 and J is TRBJ1-1; 7 nucleotides agree with TRBD1. Germline V gives CDR1 SGHAT, CDR2 FQNNGV. This CDR3 contains 16 residues. V shed 3 bases, J shed 0 bases, and the junction held 7 bases outside the gene matches. The CDR3 reads CASSFPSGGVNTEAFF. CDR3 DNA sequence: TGTGCCAGCAGCTTTCCTTCAGGGGGAGTGAACACTGAAGCTTTCTTT.

The V gene is TRBV7-7, the J gene TRBJ2-3; 9 nucleotides match TRBD1. This CDR3 is built from 15 residues. CDR1 and CDR2 from the germline V gene are SSHAT and FNYEAQ (reference sequence). J lost 3 bases, V lost 5 bases, and 6 bases had no gene match. CDR3 coding DNA: TGTGCCAGCAGCCCATGGACAGGGGAGACAGATACGCAGTATTTT. It yields the protein CASSPWTGETDTQYF.

Comments on this clone: The same CDR3 is also encoded by other DNA sequences in this sample. This sequence joins TRBV7-9 and TRBJ2-3; 12 bases map to TRBD2. The CDR3 runs 16 residues. Per germline, CDR1 SEHNR and CDR2 FQNEAQ (reference sequence). Losses at the gene ends were 5 bases for V and 2 bases for J; bases not matched to a gene: 5. As DNA, the CDR3 is TGTGCCAGCAGCCCGACTAGCGGGGGATACACAGATACGCAGTATTTT. This translates into CASSPTSGGYTDTQYF.

This chain connects TRBV5-1 to TRBJ2-3, with D possibly being TRBD2 (6 bases). The CDR3 contains 14 residues. Germline V gives CDR1 SGHRS, CDR2 YFSETQ. V gave up 3 bases and J gave up 5 bases, with 13 bases separating them. For the CDR3, the DNA is TGCGCCAGCAGCTCCGGGGGACGTGGAGATACGCAGTATTTT. Its translation is CASSSGGRGDTQYF. Using reference TRBV5-1 and TRBJ2-3 for the parts outside the CDR3, the full variable domain is KAGVTQTPRYLIKTRGQQVTLSCSPISGHRSVSWYQQTPGQGLQFLFEYFSETQRNKGNFPGRFSGRQFSNSRSEMNVSTLELGDSALYLCASSSGGRGDTQYFGPGTRLTVL.

This clone has only a few counts. The V gene is TRBV6-5, the J gene TRBJ2-2; D might be TRBD2 (6 bases). The V and J ends lost 5 bases and 5 bases respectively, with 15 bases between them. This CDR3 is 15 amino acids long. Germline loops: CDR1 MNHEY, CDR2 SVGAGI. The CDR3 nucleotides read TGTGCCAGCAGTGGGGGGACGGATGGGACCGGGGAGCTGTTTTTT. Protein: CASSGGTDGTGELFF.

The chain couples TRBV11-2 to TRBJ2-6; D is ambiguous. Germline values: CDR1 SGHAT, CDR2 FQNNGV. The V gene lost 5 bases and the J gene lost 0 bases, with 17 bases spanning the gap. The CDR3 totals 18 residues. CDR3 in DNA: TGTGCCAGCAGCCGAACCCTATCGGTGTACTCTGGGGCCAACGTCCTGACTTTC. Protein sequence: CASSRTLSVYSGANVLTF.

The genes are TRBV6-5 and TRBJ2-3; unclear D gene. V was trimmed by 8 bases and J by 6 bases, leaving 15 bases between them. CDR3 length: 13 residues. CDR1 is MNHEY and CDR2 is SVGAGI in the germline V gene. The CDR3 region is CASSSLVEDTQYF. In nucleotides, the CDR3 is TGTGCCAGCTCGTCCTTGGTTGAGGATACGCAGTATTTT.

There are a few counts of this clone. V is TRBV4-2 and J is TRBJ2-6; D remains ambiguous. The germline V and J ends were trimmed by 1 base and 0 bases, with 10 bases remaining between them. The CDR3 sequence is 17 residues long. Germline CDR1 and CDR2: LGHNA and YNFKEQ. Here the CDR3 reads CASSQGDSFSGANVLTF. CDR3 bases: TGTGCCAGCAGCCAAGGTGACTCATTCTCTGGGGCCAACGTCCTGACTTTC.

This chain links TRBV5-1 with TRBJ1-1, with 7 bases matching TRBD1. The CDR3 is 15 amino acids. The junction had 5 bases not matched to a gene; V was cut back by 0 bases and J by 3 bases. CDR1 and CDR2 from the germline V gene are SGHRS and YFSETQ. The CDR3 loop reads CASSLAQGWDTEAFF. The DNA of the CDR3 is TGCGCCAGCAGCTTGGCACAGGGGTGGGACACTGAAGCTTTCTTT.

The chain is built from TRBV5-6 and TRBJ1-5, with TRBD1 as a possible D gene (6 bases). From germline, CDR1 is SGHDT and CDR2 YYEEEE. The CDR3 has 16 residues. Deletions cut 0 bases from V and 0 bases from J, with 10 bases between. CDR3 sequence: CASSLGGQYSNQPQHF. DNA of the CDR3: TGTGCCAGCAGCTTGGGGGGGCAGTATAGCAATCAGCCCCAGCATTTT.

The V gene is TRBV19, the J gene TRBJ2-5, with a tentative D call TRBD1 (6 bases). CDR3 length: 15 amino acids. The germline gives CDR1 LNHDA, CDR2 SQIVND (reference sequence). Trimming removed 0 bases at V and 3 bases at J, with 11 bases between. CDR3 in amino acids: CASSIDRPGEETQYF. In DNA, the CDR3 is TGTGCCAGTAGTATAGATCGTCCAGGGGAAGAGACCCAGTACTTC.

This clone has just a few counts. The genes are TRBV11-2 and TRBJ2-3, with D uncertain. V was clipped by 1 base and J by 4 bases, with 15 bases between them. This CDR3 comprises 16 residues. From germline, CDR1 is SGHAT and CDR2 FQNNGV. The CDR3 DNA reads TGTGCCAGCAGCTTAGGTCCCGGGTTCCTACCAGATACGCAGTATTTT. Its protein is CASSLGPGFLPDTQYF.

This clone was seen a few times. The chain carries TRBV2 and TRBJ1-1, with a weak D call TRBD1 (5 bases). The CDR3 loop spans 13 amino acids. Trimming cost V 3 bases and J 5 bases, with 10 bases left between them. Germline V gives CDR1 SNHLY, CDR2 FYNNEI. CDR3 sequence reads: CASSEAGWTEAFF. The CDR3 DNA sequence: TGTGCCAGCAGTGAGGCAGGGTGGACTGAAGCTTTCTTT.

The chain links TRBV6-4 to TRBJ1-1; D is perhaps TRBD1 (6 bases). The CDR3 length is 13 residues. V lost 5 bases and J 3 bases, leaving 10 bases between the germline ends. Germline-derived CDR1 and CDR2 are MRHNA and SNTAGT. CDR3 in amino acids: CASSLDSDTEAFF. CDR3 in DNA: TGTGCCAGCAGTTTGGACAGTGACACTGAAGCTTTCTTT.

This clone has more than one count but fewer than ten. CDR3 bases: TGTGCCAGCAGCCTACCGATATCCTATATCAAGCCCCAGCATTTT. Protein product: CASSLPISYIKPQHF. The chain joins TRBV11-2 to TRBJ1-5; no clear D. CDR3 length: 15 amino acids. With 5 bases removed from V and 8 bases from J, the gap between germline ends came to 19 bases. The V gene's germline CDR1 is SGHAT and CDR2 FQNNGV. The whole variable domain, filled in from reference TRBV11-2 and TRBJ1-5, reads EAGVAQSPRYKIIEKRQSVAFWCNPISGHATLYWYQQILGQGPKLLIQFQNNGVVDDSQLPKDRFSAERLKGVDSTLKIQPAKLEDSAVYLCASSLPISYIKPQHFGDGTRLSIL.

The rearrangement joins TRBV19 to TRBJ1-5, with 7 bases fitting TRBD1. This CDR3 has 16 amino acids. V shed 7 bases, J shed 2 bases, and the junction held 11 bases outside the gene matches. In germline, CDR1 is LNHDA, CDR2 SQIVND (reference sequence). CDR3 sequence reads: CASTAQGMGRNQPQHF. The CDR3 DNA reads TGTGCCAGTACCGCACAGGGGATGGGACGCAATCAGCCCCAGCATTTT.

This sequence joins TRBV4-3 and TRBJ1-2, with D perhaps matching TRBD1 (6 bases). The germline V gene encodes CDR1 LGHNA and CDR2 YSLEER. V was pared by 3 bases and J by 2 bases, with 7 bases between. CDR3 size: 13 residues. The CDR3 spells CASSQGANYGYTF. In DNA form, the CDR3 reads TGCGCCAGCAGCCAGGGGGCGAACTATGGCTACACCTTC.

This clone is medium-sized in the sample. The chain links TRBV5-1 to TRBJ1-1; the match to TRBD1 covers 7 bases. CDR1 is SGHRS and CDR2 is YFSETQ in the germline V gene. Unmatched junction bases numbered 6, after V lost 3 bases and J lost 4 bases. The length of the CDR3 is 14 residues. The CDR3 here is CASSYGGTATEAFF. DNA of the CDR3: TGCGCCAGCAGCTACGGAGGGACAGCCACTGAAGCTTTCTTT. Together with reference TRBV5-1 and TRBJ1-1, the CDR3 gives the full variable domain: KAGVTQTPRYLIKTRGQQVTLSCSPISGHRSVSWYQQTPGQGLQFLFEYFSETQRNKGNFPGRFSGRQFSNSRSEMNVSTLELGDSALYLCASSYGGTATEAFFGQGTRLTVV.

The CDR3 is CASSLRLDTGELFF. Here the CDR3 DNA reads TGCGCCAGCAGCCTCAGGCTCGACACCGGGGAGCTGTTTTTT. The rearrangement links TRBV5-1 to TRBJ2-2; no firm D call. Trimming pared 4 bases from V and 3 bases from J, leaving 10 bases between. Germline values: CDR1 SGHRS, CDR2 YFSETQ. The CDR3 consists of 14 residues.

The chain joins TRBV19 to TRBJ2-5; 7 bases map to TRBD1. Germline V gene sequence: CDR1 LNHDA, CDR2 SQIVND (reference sequence). J lost 5 bases, V lost 7 bases, and 13 bases had no gene match. CDR3 length: 15 residues. CDR3 region: CASKPGTDGVETQYF. CDR3 bases: TGTGCCAGTAAGCCAGGGACAGACGGCGTGGAGACCCAGTACTTC.

The chain carries TRBV7-9 and TRBJ2-5, with D perhaps TRBD2 (6 bases). The CDR3 is 14 amino acids. V lost 1 base, J lost 4 bases, and 10 bases lay in between. Germline assignment: CDR1 SEHNR and CDR2 FQNEAQ (reference sequence). The CDR3 loop is CASSLDAGRETQYF. For the CDR3, the DNA is TGTGCCAGCAGCTTAGATGCGGGGCGAGAGACCCAGTACTTC.

This clone was observed a handful of times. The chain is built from TRBV28 and TRBJ1-2, with 9 bases identical to TRBD1. Germline V gives CDR1 MDHEN, CDR2 SYDVKM. J lost 4 bases, V lost 10 bases, and 16 bases had no gene match. The CDR3 has 16 residues. The CDR3 sequence is CAILRDRAVYGYGYTF. CDR3 DNA sequence: TGTGCCATCCTCCGGGACAGGGCAGTCTATGGCTATGGCTACACCTTC.

The chain is built from TRBV9 and TRBJ1-1; 8 bases agree with TRBD1. Trimming cost V 0 bases and J 4 bases; bases outside gene matches: 14. The CDR3 runs 18 residues. The germline V gene has CDR1 SGDLS and CDR2 YYNGEE. The CDR3 protein is CASSVASGRGLLGTEAFF. CDR3 coding DNA: TGTGCCAGCAGCGTAGCTTCGGGCAGGGGGCTACTCGGCACTGAAGCTTTCTTT.

The chain couples TRBV18 to TRBJ1-5; D gene ambiguous. CDR3 size: 13 residues. Germline loops: CDR1 KGHSH, CDR2 LQKENI. V was cut by 3 bases and J by 6 bases, with 9 bases left in between. The DNA of the CDR3 is TGTGCCAGCTCACCTGTAGAGGGTCAGCCCCAGCATTTT. Translating gives CASSPVEGQPQHF.

The V gene is TRBV7-2, the J gene TRBJ2-7; 11 bases are a match to TRBD2. The germline V gene has CDR1 SGHTA and CDR2 FQGNSA. The junction had 5 bases not matched to a gene; V was cut back by 1 base and J by 3 bases. The length of the CDR3 is 16 residues. This chain's CDR3 is CASSLVVAGGNYEQYF. The CDR3 bases are TGTGCCAGCAGCTTAGTAGTAGCGGGGGGGAACTACGAGCAGTACTTC.

Worth noting for this clone: Other DNA sequences in this specimen translate into the identical CDR3. The chain recombines TRBV6-5 with TRBJ2-5; perhaps TRBD2 as D (7 bases). This CDR3 has 14 residues. Trimming removed 5 bases from V and 5 bases from J, with 15 bases in between. Germline CDR1 is MNHEY and CDR2 is SVGAGI. The CDR3, as DNA: TGTGCCAGCAGTCTCACGGGGGGCGCGGAGACCCAGTACTTC. The encoded protein is CASSLTGGAETQYF.